The sequence of this T cell receptor beta chain was determined in a study of T cells in Graves' hyperthyroidism and ophthalmopathy (dated by TCRdb to 2018 to 2020). Describing the broader study: Peripheral blood samples were taken at initial diagnosis, before any treatment was given. The roughly 90 discovery patients were divided at random into training and test sets in a 7:3 ratio. TCR Vbeta CDR3 sequencing of fewer than 150 peripheral blood samples (roughly 41 ophthalmopathy, 75 to 85 hyperthyroidism and roughly 17 progressor patients) is reported in the paper. Following sampling, methimazole starting at 30 mg daily was given to hyperthyroidism patients, and high-dose intravenous methylprednisolone was given to ophthalmopathy patients. In roughly six Graves' hyperthyroidism patients, the study also compared T-cell repertoires from thyroid tissue with T-cell repertoires from blood. TCR V-J signatures able to tell the groups apart were searched for in a discovery cohort of more than 90 patients, of whom more than 40 had Graves' ophthalmopathy and about 60 had stable Graves' hyperthyroidism. Whether ophthalmopathy could be predicted prospectively was tested in an independent validation cohort made up of about 20 hyperthyroidism patients plus 17 patients who later progressed to ophthalmopathy. The study at large found these results: No statistical method was used to set the sample size in advance, and investigators knew the group allocation. During validation, the model predicted progression to ophthalmopathy a median of about 6.3 months ahead of onset, with approximately 70% sensitivity and around 73% specificity. A model built on a 13 V-J signature distinguished ophthalmopathy from stable hyperthyroidism, reaching about 89% sensitivity and 81% to 83% specificity in cross-validation and 80%/75% in testing. Most expanded thyroid clonotypes (frequency above 0.001) were also detected in blood, a finding suggesting that blood repertoires may reflect thyroid immune responses.

The germline V gene provides CDR1 SGHVS and CDR2 FQNEAQ. V has 6 bases trimmed and J has 4 bases trimmed; junction bases matching no gene number 16. Taken from cysteine to phenylalanine, the CDR3 has 17 residues. Only the CDR3 DNA is retained, 51 bases long and in frame from the first base. Amplification of TCR beta CDR3 regions was carried out from RNA transcripts. The first round of RT-PCR for the TCR CDR3 was performed with the HTBI primer set and the Qiagen OneStep RT-PCR kit. Libraries were constructed in a second round of multiplex PCR, after which size selection and purification were performed. Paired-end sequencing of the libraries was performed with 100 bp reads on an Illumina HiSeq2000. The source study handled its data this way. SOAPnuke was used to process the raw data, throwing out any read that contained adapters or uncalled bases, had a mean Phred below 15, or lacked an exact constant-primer or identifier match. COPE v1.2.5 was used to merge high-quality paired reads, and clonotypes were defined as unique nucleotide sequences. MiTCR v1.1 was used to align clonotypes to the IMGT TRBV, TRBD and TRBJ reference segments. The analysis was restricted to V-J combinations with a frequency above 0.0001, which together covered about 99% of the repertoires. The TCS score was defined as the ratio of F50 (clonal expansion) to E x V (chaos), calculated using BLOSUM62-based TCRdist between CDR3 peptides within each V-J. Welch's t-statistics and random forest reduced roughly 530 V-J features to some 14, which were used in a naive Bayes classifier (R e1071). In TCRdb, the public reads were trimmed at Q25 with fastp and aligned with MiXCR, with productive beta chains retained. Every distinct CDR3 protein forms one entry, paired with its most common genes and DNA. Clone size and V and J calls follow TCRdb, not the original study. The sample table records a few hundred thousand distinct CDR3 sequences; roughly 21% of these occur just once. The ten most abundant clones make up around 48% of the sample.

A patient counted as having stable Graves' hyperthyroidism if no progression to ophthalmopathy occurred over 18 months of follow-up. The hyperthyroidism patients were between 18 and 65 years old and newly diagnosed, with a disease duration of less than 2 months. Exclusion was applied to patients with uncontrolled infections, other autoimmune diseases, pregnancy or lactation. Diagnoses relied on clinical symptoms, serum thyroxine and TRAb, thyroid ultrasound and orbital computed tomography. PBMCs were isolated from about 9.2 ml of fresh peripheral blood by Ficoll-Paque density gradient centrifugation. Total RNA was extracted using Trizol reagent, and RNA quality was assessed on an Agilent 2100 Bioanalyzer. As for this clonotype: Its target antigen remains unknown. A clone one base away is much larger, so this may be a read error.

The source material was blood. This clonotype was sampled from a woman between 45 and 65 years old with Graves' hyperthyroidism. The chain is encoded by TRBV7-8 joined to TRBJ1-1; 8 bases in between match TRBD1. CDR3 loop: CASRAPDRGKLSTEAFF. The DNA sequence follows: TGTGCCAGCAGGGCCCCAGACAGGGGAAAATTGAGCACTGAAGCTTTCTTT.